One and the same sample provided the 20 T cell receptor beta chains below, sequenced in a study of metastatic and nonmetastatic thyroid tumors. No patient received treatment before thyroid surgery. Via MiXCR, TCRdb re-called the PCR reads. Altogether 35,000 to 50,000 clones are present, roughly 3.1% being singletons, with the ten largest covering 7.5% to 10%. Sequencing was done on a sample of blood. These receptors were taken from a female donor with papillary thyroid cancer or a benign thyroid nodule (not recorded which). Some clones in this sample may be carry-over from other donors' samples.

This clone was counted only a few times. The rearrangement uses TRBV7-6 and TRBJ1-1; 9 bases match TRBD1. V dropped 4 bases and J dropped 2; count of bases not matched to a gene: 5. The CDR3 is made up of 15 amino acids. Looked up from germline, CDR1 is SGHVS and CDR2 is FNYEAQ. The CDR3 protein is CASSSPGQGNTEAFF. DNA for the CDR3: TGTGCCAGCAGCTCTCCGGGACAGGGTAACACTGAAGCTTTCTTT. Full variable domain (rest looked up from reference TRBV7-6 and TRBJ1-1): GAGVSQSPRYKVTKRGQDVALRCDPISGHVSLYWYRQALGQGPEFLTYFNYEAQQDKSGLPNDRFSAERPEGSISTLTIQRTEQRDSAMYRCASSSPGQGNTEAFFGQGTRLTVV.

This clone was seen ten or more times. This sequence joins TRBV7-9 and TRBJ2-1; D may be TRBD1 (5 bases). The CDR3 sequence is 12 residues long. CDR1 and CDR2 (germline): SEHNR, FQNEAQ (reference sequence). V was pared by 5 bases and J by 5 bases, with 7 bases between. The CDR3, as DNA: TGTGCCAGCAGCCGCAGGGACAATGAGCAGTTCTTC. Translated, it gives CASSRRDNEQFF.

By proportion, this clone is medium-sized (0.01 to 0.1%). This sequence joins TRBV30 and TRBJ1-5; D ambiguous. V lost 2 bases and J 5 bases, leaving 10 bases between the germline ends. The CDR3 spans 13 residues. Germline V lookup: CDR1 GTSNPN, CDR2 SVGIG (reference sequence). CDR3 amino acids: CAWSSSEYQPQHF. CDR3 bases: TGTGCCTGGAGTTCCTCAGAGTATCAGCCCCAGCATTTT.

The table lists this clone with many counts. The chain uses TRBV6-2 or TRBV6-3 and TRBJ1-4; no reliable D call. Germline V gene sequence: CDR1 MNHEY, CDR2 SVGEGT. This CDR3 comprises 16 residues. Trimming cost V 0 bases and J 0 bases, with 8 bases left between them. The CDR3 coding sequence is TGTGCCAGCAGTTACTCGGTCGGTGCAACTAATGAAAAACTGTTTTTT. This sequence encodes CASSYSVGATNEKLFF.

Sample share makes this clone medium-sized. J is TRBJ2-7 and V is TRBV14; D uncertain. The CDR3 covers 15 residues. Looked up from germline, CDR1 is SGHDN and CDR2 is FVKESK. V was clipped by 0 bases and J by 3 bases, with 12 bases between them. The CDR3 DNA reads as TGTGCCAGCAGCCAAGATTGGAGTCCGGACTACGAGCAGTACTTC. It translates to CASSQDWSPDYEQYF.

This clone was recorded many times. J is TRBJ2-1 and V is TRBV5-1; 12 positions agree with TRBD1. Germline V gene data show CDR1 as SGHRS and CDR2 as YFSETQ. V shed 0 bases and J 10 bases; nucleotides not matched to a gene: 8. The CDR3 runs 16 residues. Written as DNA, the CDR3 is TGCGCCAGCAGCTTGGCTGGGGACAGGGGGCGTGAAGAGCAGTTCTTC. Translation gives CASSLAGDRGREEQFF. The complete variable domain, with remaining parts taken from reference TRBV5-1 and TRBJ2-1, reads KAGVTQTPRYLIKTRGQQVTLSCSPISGHRSVSWYQQTPGQGLQFLFEYFSETQRNKGNFPGRFSGRQFSNSRSEMNVSTLELGDSALYLCASSLAGDRGREEQFFGPGTRLTVL.

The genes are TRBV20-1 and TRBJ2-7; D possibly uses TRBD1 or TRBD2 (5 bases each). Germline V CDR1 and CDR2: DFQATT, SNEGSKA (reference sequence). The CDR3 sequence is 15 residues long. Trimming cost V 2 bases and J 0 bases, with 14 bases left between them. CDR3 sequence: CSARPGTGISYEQYF. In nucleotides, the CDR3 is TGCAGTGCTAGACCCGGGACGGGGATCTCCTACGAGCAGTACTTC.

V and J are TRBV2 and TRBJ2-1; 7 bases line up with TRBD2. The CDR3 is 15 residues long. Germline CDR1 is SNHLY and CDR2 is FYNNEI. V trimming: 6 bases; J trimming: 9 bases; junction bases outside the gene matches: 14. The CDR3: CASSPSLWLAVEQFF. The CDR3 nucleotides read TGTGCCAGCAGCCCCTCGTTGTGGCTAGCGGTTGAGCAGTTCTTC.

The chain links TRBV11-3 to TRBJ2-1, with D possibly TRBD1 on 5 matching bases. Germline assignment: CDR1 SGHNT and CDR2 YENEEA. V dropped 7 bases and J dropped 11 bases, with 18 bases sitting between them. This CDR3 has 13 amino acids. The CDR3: CASNVQGTMKQFF. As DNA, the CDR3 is TGTGCCAGCAACGTCCAGGGAACAATGAAGCAGTTCTTC.

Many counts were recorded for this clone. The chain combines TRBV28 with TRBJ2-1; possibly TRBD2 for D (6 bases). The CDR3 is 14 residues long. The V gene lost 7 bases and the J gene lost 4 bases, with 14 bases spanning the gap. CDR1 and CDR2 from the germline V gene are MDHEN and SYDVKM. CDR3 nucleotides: TGTGCCAGCAATCCTGGCGGGACGTACAATGAGCAGTTCTTC. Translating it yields CASNPGGTYNEQFF.

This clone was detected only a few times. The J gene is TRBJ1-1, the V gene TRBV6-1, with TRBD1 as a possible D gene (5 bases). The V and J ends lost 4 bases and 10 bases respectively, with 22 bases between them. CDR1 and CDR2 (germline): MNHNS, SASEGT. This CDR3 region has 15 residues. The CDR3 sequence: CASSVRQWTFVGAFF. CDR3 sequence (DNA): TGTGCCAGCAGTGTTCGACAGTGGACCTTTGTCGGAGCTTTCTTT.

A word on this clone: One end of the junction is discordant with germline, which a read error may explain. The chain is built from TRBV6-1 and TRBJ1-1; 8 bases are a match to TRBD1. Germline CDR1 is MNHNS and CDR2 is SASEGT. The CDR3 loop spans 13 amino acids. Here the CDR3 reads CASSKTGDTKAFF. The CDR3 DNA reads TGTGCCAGCAGTAAGACAGGGGACACTAAAGCTTTCTTT.

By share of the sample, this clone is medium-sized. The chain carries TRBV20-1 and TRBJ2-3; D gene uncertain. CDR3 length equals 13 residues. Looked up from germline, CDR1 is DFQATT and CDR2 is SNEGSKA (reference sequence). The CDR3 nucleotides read TGCGGCTTGCCAGCGCCCAGCACAGATACGCAGTATTTT. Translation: CGLPAPSTDTQYF.

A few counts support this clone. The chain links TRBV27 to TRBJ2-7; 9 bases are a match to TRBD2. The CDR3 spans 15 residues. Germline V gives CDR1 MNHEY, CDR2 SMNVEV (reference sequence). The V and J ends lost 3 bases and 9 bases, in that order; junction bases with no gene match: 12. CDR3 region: CASSFGGRAGGRQYF. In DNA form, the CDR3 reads TGTGCCAGCAGTTTTGGCGGGAGGGCCGGTGGTAGGCAGTACTTC.

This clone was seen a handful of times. The CDR3 DNA is TGTGCCAGCAGCCTGGGGACTAGTGCTCCCGATGAGCAGTTCTTC. Protein product: CASSLGTSAPDEQFF. The chain carries TRBV7-6 and TRBJ2-1; the match to TRBD2 covers 8 bases. The germline V gene has CDR1 SGHVS and CDR2 FNYEAQ. The CDR3 is made up of 15 amino acids. The V gene end was trimmed by 5 bases and the J gene end by 8 bases; junction bases not matched to a gene: 11.

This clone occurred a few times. The CDR3 DNA sequence: TGTGCCAGCAGTTTTTCAGGGGGCGACGAGCAGTACTTC. The encoded protein is CASSFSGGDEQYF. The chain has TRBV12-3 or TRBV12-4 and TRBJ2-7; 8 nucleotides match TRBD1. The CDR3 has 13 amino acids. The J segment lost 5 bases and the V segment lost 3 bases, leaving 3 bases of the junction unmatched.

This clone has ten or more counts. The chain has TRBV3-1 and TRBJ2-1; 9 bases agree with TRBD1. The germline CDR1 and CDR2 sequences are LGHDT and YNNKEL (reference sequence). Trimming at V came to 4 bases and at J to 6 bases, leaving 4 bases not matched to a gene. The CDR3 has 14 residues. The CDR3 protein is CASSPGTGINEQFF. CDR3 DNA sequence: TGTGCCAGCAGCCCTGGGACAGGGATCAATGAGCAGTTCTTC.

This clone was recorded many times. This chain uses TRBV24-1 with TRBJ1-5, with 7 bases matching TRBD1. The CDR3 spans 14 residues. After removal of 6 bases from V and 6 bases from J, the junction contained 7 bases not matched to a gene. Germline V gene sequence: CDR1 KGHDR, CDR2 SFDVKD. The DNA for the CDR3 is TGTGCCACCAGTTTAGGGGGCGCGGGTCAGCCCCAGCATTTT. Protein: CATSLGGAGQPQHF.

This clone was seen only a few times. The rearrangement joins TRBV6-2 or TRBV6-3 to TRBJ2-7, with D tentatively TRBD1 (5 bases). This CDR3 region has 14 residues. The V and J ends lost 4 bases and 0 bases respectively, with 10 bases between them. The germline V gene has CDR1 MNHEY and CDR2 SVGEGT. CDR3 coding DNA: TGTGCCAGCAGTTCACAGGTGAGCTCCTACGAGCAGTACTTC. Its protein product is CASSSQVSSYEQYF.

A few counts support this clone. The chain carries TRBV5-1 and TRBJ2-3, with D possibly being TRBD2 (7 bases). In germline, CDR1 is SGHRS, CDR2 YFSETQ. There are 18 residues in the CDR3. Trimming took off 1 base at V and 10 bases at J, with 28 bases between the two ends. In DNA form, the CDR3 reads TGCGCCAGCAGCTTGAATCCCGGGGGGCAGGGGATGACCCTAGCGCAGTATTTT. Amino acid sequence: CASSLNPGGQGMTLAQYF.